This T cell receptor (beta chain) came from a study of early T cells in non-severe SARS-CoV-2 infection. On the study more broadly: Sequenced material consisted of bulk RNA (from unsorted whole blood), and chains were unpaired.

This clonotype appeared many times. Its specificity is unknown. The V and J ends lost 0 bases and 8 bases, in that order; junction bases with no gene match: 8. The germline gives CDR1 DFQATT, CDR2 SNEGSKA (reference sequence). The CDR3 length is 15 residues. Study results and caveats: In VDJdb matching, anti-spike CD8 responses were favored while private and CD4 specificities went missing.

Individual cDNA molecules carried attached unique molecular identifiers. A single record per CDR3 protein comes from TCRdb applying MiXCR to the 5' RACE reads. The sample has 26,000 or so distinct CDR3 sequences; around 6% are singletons. The specimen sequenced was whole blood. This chain connects TRBV20-1 to TRBJ2-1, with 9 nucleotides matching TRBD2. The sequence derives from an adult who was a healthcare worker with PCR-confirmed SARS-CoV-2 infection or an uninfected control (not recorded which). The CDR3 is CSARDLAGGPDEQFF. In DNA, the CDR3 is TGCAGTGCTAGAGATTTGGCGGGGGGGCCAGATGAGCAGTTCTTC.